This T cell receptor (beta chain) was profiled in a study of vaccination and CD4 T cells after COVID-19. Study information: Recovered-phase convalescent patients showed SARS-CoV-2 positivity by nasal swab PCR; about ten were mild, one severe. Study observations and caveats: In convalescent patients, a median about 86% of reactive clones appeared only post-vaccination.

This clonotype was seen just once. No antigen is known for it. With 3 bases removed from V and 7 bases from J, the gap between germline ends came to 25 bases. Germline assignment: CDR1 MNHNS and CDR2 SASEGT. The CDR3 loop spans 18 amino acids. Oncomine TCR Beta short-read sequencing was applied to DNA from cultured CD4+ T cells. TCRdb re-called the PCR reads with MiXCR, one entry per CDR3 protein. The repertoire includes approximately 15,000 distinct CDR3 sequences, roughly 52% of them detected once, and roughly an eighth sits in the top ten. This sample's treatment: roughly 10-day PBMC culture with coronavirus spike peptide pools or control peptides (ViraFEST assay). TCRs were sequenced by ViraFEST after antigen-specific T cells had been expanded with peptide pools.

J is TRBJ1-5 and V is TRBV6-1, with D maybe TRBD1 (5 bases). The sequencing sample was made of CD4+ T cells from blood, cultured in vitro. The TCR sequence derives from a human donor who had recovered from COVID-19. CDR3 loop: CASSDMDGGGPRKQPQHF. The CDR3 nucleotides are TGTGCCAGCAGTGACATGGACGGGGGAGGCCCTCGAAAGCAGCCCCAGCATTTT.